These 4 T cell receptor beta chains originate from one sample sequenced in a study of cytomegalovirus exposure and HLA in healthy donors. This PCR relied on a set of 60 Vbeta primers and 13 Jbeta primers. The table came from immunoSEQ multiplex PCR; TCRdb's copy has only in-frame clones and leaves some out. The data hold roughly 130,000 clones, with 55% to 75% observed a single time. Input material: PBMCs. The receptors derive from a man under 40 in good health and CMV-seropositive.

This chain connects TRBV7-9 to TRBJ1-1; 9 bases align to TRBD1. Germline V gene sequence: CDR1 SEHNR, CDR2 FQNEAQ (reference sequence). V shed 5 bases, J shed 3 bases, and the junction held 10 bases outside the gene matches. There are 16 residues in the CDR3. The CDR3 DNA reads TGTGCCAGCAGCGGAGGGGGTGGGACAGGGTACACTGAAGCTTTCTTT. Encoded protein: CASSGGGGTGYTEAFF.

The chain combines TRBV5-1 with TRBJ2-7, with D possibly being TRBD2 (6 bases). V lost 7 bases and J 1 base, leaving 15 bases between the germline ends. The CDR3 length is 14 residues. Germline CDR1 reads SGHRS; CDR2 reads YFSETQ. The CDR3 loop reads CASRQEEGSYEQYF. The DNA for the CDR3 is TGCGCCAGCCGCCAGGAGGAGGGATCCTACGAGCAGTACTTC.

This clone has a handful of counts. This chain connects TRBV11-1 to TRBJ2-7; D may be TRBD2 (5 bases). Trimming cost V 8 bases and J 3 bases, with 17 bases left between them. The CDR3 has 14 residues. CDR1 and CDR2 (germline): SGHAT, FQDESV (reference sequence). The CDR3 loop is CASRKEGDYYEQYF. CDR3 DNA sequence: TGTGCCAGCCGAAAGGAAGGAGACTACTACGAGCAGTACTTC.

The chain carries TRBV19 and TRBJ2-3, with a tentative D call TRBD1 (5 bases). The CDR3 spans 13 residues. Trimming took off 5 bases at V and 5 bases at J, with 11 bases between the two ends. Germline CDR1 is LNHDA and CDR2 is SQIVND (reference sequence). The CDR3 here is CASSYFRVDTQYF. The DNA for the CDR3 is TGTGCCAGTAGTTATTTCAGGGTAGATACGCAGTATTTT.